The T cell receptor beta chain described here comes from a study of blood T cell repertoires in COVID-19. Cohort placement rested on clinical history that participants reported themselves. TCRdb's copy holds only in-frame clones and misses some; the assay was immunoSEQ multiplex PCR. The repertoire holds over 350,000 clones, with around nine tenths as singletons. The TCR sequence derives from a woman in her fifties or sixties who had recovered from COVID-19. Sequencing was carried out using PBMCs or T cells enriched from blood (not recorded which).

The CDR3 DNA sequence: TGTGCCAGCAGTTCCCGGGACAAAGGGGGCTACACCTTC. This translates into CASSSRDKGGYTF. V and J are TRBV6-2 or TRBV6-3 and TRBJ1-2; possible D gene TRBD1, 6 bases. Germline V CDR1 and CDR2: MNHEY, SVGEGT. The CDR3 length is 13 residues. With 4 bases removed from V and 8 bases from J, the gap between germline ends came to 14 bases.